This T cell receptor beta chain stems from a study of blood T cell repertoires in COVID-19. The wider study: Samples of COVID-19 (acute and convalescent) were obtained from the United States, Italy and Spain.

Original processing notes: Estimation of nucleated cell counts relied on the amplification of reference gene primers. Profiled with immunoSEQ multiplex PCR; TCRdb holds only in-frame clones, not every one. That table is the source of V, J and clone size, and D and trimming were worked out from the DNA. This table holds around 460,000 clones, about 90% found once. Seattle enrolled patients during active infection and tracked them longitudinally. The V gene's germline CDR1 is SGHNT and CDR2 YENEEA. The J segment lost 0 bases and the V segment lost 1 base, leaving 3 bases of the junction unmatched. The CDR3 covers 15 residues.

This clonotype was obtained from a man aged 18-30 years with COVID-19, enrolled during active disease. The chain employs TRBV11-3 and TRBJ2-7, with TRBD2 identical over 7 bases. Sample: peripheral blood. CDR3 sequence: CASSLGAGDSYEQYF. Here the CDR3 DNA reads TGTGCCAGCAGCTTAGGTGCGGGGGACTCCTACGAGCAGTACTTC.